This TCR beta chain was identified during a study of cytomegalovirus exposure and HLA in healthy donors. The study's findings and limits: Excluded were some V segments that proved indistinguishable, including TRBV6-2 and TRBV6-3. In an earlier analysis, productive rearrangement rates for most beta V segments clustered near 87% or 30%.

The PCR was carried out with 60 Vbeta primers and 13 Jbeta primers. Profiling relied on immunoSEQ multiplex PCR, and the TCRdb table lists in-frame clones only, not all of them. The data show about 150,000 clones, with approximately 80% seen just once and more than 10% held by the top ten. The germline CDR1 and CDR2 sequences are SNHLY and FYNNEI. The germline V and J ends were trimmed by 4 bases and 9 bases, with 13 bases remaining between them. This CDR3 is 13 amino acids long. This clone was picked up a small number of times. Its antigen is undetermined. This rearrangement joins TRBV2 to TRBJ2-1, with a tentative D call TRBD2 (6 bases). The specimen sequenced was PBMCs. This clonotype was sampled from a man aged 25 to 40 in good health and CMV-seropositive. As DNA, the CDR3 is TGTGCCAGCAGTGGGGAGGCCCGAGGTGAGCAGTTCTTC. This sequence encodes CASSGEARGEQFF. The complete variable domain, with remaining parts taken from reference TRBV2 and TRBJ2-1, reads EPEVTQTPSHQVTQMGQEVILRCVPISNHLYFYWYRQILGQKVEFLVSFYNNEISEKSEIFDDQFSVERPDGSNFTLKIRSTKLEDSAMYFCASSGEARGEQFFGPGTRLTVL.